Below are 32 T cell receptor beta chains sequenced from a single sample in a study of cytomegalovirus exposure and HLA in healthy donors (dated by TCRdb to about 2017). Library construction relied on the immunoSEQ multiplex PCR assay. What TCRdb holds here is the immuneACCESS table cut down to in-frame rearrangements. Part of the clones is not present; checked against another copy, under half of the missing clones reflect an unresolved V gene, and the others are unexplained. This sample comprises 200,000 to 300,000 clones, about 90% of them detected only once. The ten largest make up 2.5% to 3.5% of the sample. Material for sequencing was PBMCs. Receptor source: a woman aged 30 to 39 in good health and CMV-seronegative.

This chain connects TRBV4-2 to TRBJ1-2; D gene unclear. The CDR3 has 15 amino acids. CDR1 and CDR2 from the germline V gene are LGHNA and YNFKEQ. V lost 0 bases and J 0 bases, leaving 8 bases between the germline ends. For the CDR3, the DNA is TGTGCCAGCAGCCAAGATCGTTCAGCTAACTATGGCTACACCTTC. Protein: CASSQDRSANYGYTF.

The chain employs TRBV19 and TRBJ2-7; 9 nucleotides match TRBD1. V gave up 5 bases and J gave up 5 bases; unmatched junction bases: 7. The CDR3 is 14 residues long. Germline CDR1 is LNHDA and CDR2 is SQIVND (reference sequence). The CDR3 loop reads CASSEGQGLHEQYF. The DNA of the CDR3 is TGTGCCAGTAGTGAGGGACAGGGACTTCACGAGCAGTACTTC.

This clone was counted a single time. J is TRBJ2-7 and V is TRBV12-5; D is unresolved. V lost 1 base and J 3 bases, leaving 7 bases between the germline ends. The CDR3 runs 13 residues. Germline V gene sequence: CDR1 LGHNT, CDR2 FRNRAP. CDR3 nucleotides: TGTGCTAGTGGTTTGGCCCTCGACTACGAGCAGTACTTC. Its protein product is CASGLALDYEQYF.

The genes are TRBV7-9 and TRBJ2-1, with 8 bases that match TRBD1. The length of the CDR3 is 12 residues. Losses at the gene ends were 5 bases for V and 8 bases for J; bases not matched to a gene: 2. Germline CDR1 reads SEHNR; CDR2 reads FQNEAQ (reference sequence). CDR3 in DNA: TGTGCCAGCAGCAAACAGGGGGATGAGCAGTTCTTC. It specifies CASSKQGDEQFF.

V gene TRBV28 combines with J gene TRBJ2-3; no firm D call. V was clipped by 8 bases and J by 0 bases, with 6 bases between them. Germline V gives CDR1 MDHEN, CDR2 SYDVKM. This CDR3 comprises 12 residues. CDR3 protein: CASGVSTDTQYF. The CDR3 DNA reads as TGTGCCAGCGGTGTCAGCACAGATACGCAGTATTTT.

The CDR3: CASSLWDQTHYEQYF. The CDR3 bases are TGTGCCAGCAGTTTATGGGACCAAACCCACTACGAGCAGTACTTC. The chain uses TRBV28 and TRBJ2-7; D gene unclear. From germline, CDR1 is MDHEN and CDR2 SYDVKM. The CDR3 runs to 15 residues. V was clipped by 0 bases and J by 3 bases, with 12 bases between them.

The chain carries TRBV7-6 and TRBJ2-7; the D gene is possibly TRBD2 (5 bases). The CDR3 is 11 residues long. From germline, CDR1 is SGHVS and CDR2 FNYEAQ. V lost 5 bases and J 7 bases, leaving 9 bases between the germline ends. CDR3 nucleotide sequence: TGTGCCAGCAGCCTCACGGGGGAGCAGTACTTC. It translates to CASSLTGEQYF. The entire variable domain, with the rest obtained from reference TRBV7-6 and TRBJ2-7, is as follows: GAGVSQSPRYKVTKRGQDVALRCDPISGHVSLYWYRQALGQGPEFLTYFNYEAQQDKSGLPNDRFSAERPEGSISTLTIQRTEQRDSAMYRCASSLTGEQYFGPGTRLTVT.

This clone showed up just once. The CDR3 sequence: CASSLVTQESRSGNTIYF. The DNA of the CDR3 is TGTGCCAGCAGCTTAGTAACGCAGGAAAGTCGTTCGGGAAACACCATATATTTT. The chain uses TRBV7-9 and TRBJ1-3; D remains unclear. Trimming shortened V by 1 base and J by 4 bases, and 20 bases separated the two germline ends. This CDR3 spans 18 amino acids. In germline, CDR1 is SEHNR, CDR2 FQNEAQ (reference sequence).

This clone was seen a single time. The genes are TRBV2 and TRBJ2-7; 8 bases map to TRBD2. This CDR3 is built from 16 residues. V lost 1 base and J lost 5; bases outside the gene matches: 10. CDR1 SNHLY and CDR2 FYNNEI come from the germline V gene. The CDR3, as DNA: TGTGCCAGCAGTGAAGGGGGCGGGAGGCGGATAAACGAGCAGTACTTC. Protein sequence: CASSEGGGRRINEQYF.

CDR3 amino acids: CASSPGVNTGELFF. Here the CDR3 DNA reads TGCGCCAGCAGCCCGGGGGTAAACACCGGGGAGCTGTTTTTT. The chain links TRBV5-1 to TRBJ2-2; weak D call: TRBD2 (6 bases). Trimming removed 4 bases at V and 2 bases at J, with 9 bases between. CDR1 is SGHRS and CDR2 is YFSETQ in the germline V gene. The CDR3 runs to 14 residues.

This rearrangement joins TRBV27 to TRBJ2-7; 10 positions agree with TRBD2. With 6 bases clipped from V and 6 bases from J, the junction kept 8 bases outside the gene matches. The CDR3 spans 14 residues. Per the germline V gene, CDR1 is MNHEY and CDR2 is SMNVEV (reference sequence). The CDR3 is CASSSSGSFREQYF. The CDR3 region has the DNA TGTGCCAGCAGCTCTAGCGGGAGTTTTCGCGAGCAGTACTTC.

The V and J genes are TRBV2 and TRBJ2-5, with D tentatively TRBD2 (5 bases). This CDR3 region has 17 residues. Germline V gene data show CDR1 as SNHLY and CDR2 as FYNNEI. Trimming cost V 0 bases and J 7 bases, with 21 bases left between them. CDR3 nucleotides: TGTGCCAGCAGTGAAGCGCTTCTTGTTGCGCCCCGGGGGACCCAGTACTTC. Translation: CASSEALLVAPRGTQYF.

The chain combines TRBV7-2 with TRBJ2-6, with D perhaps TRBD2 (7 bases). Germline-derived CDR1 and CDR2 are SGHTA and FQGNSA. V shed 4 bases and J shed 4 bases, with 14 bases lying between them. The CDR3 is made up of 16 amino acids. CDR3 nucleotides: TGTGCCAGCAGCTCGCAGGGGAGGGCGGGGGCCAACGTCCTGACTTTC. Protein product: CASSSQGRAGANVLTF.

This clone was picked up a small number of times. Additional DNA sequences in this sample encode the identical CDR3. The gene calls are TRBV9 and TRBJ2-7, with 7 nucleotides matching TRBD2. V lost 3 bases and J lost 3; bases outside the gene matches: 3. CDR1 SGDLS and CDR2 YYNGEE come from the germline V gene. CDR3 length: 13 residues. The CDR3 region is CASSAGGNYEQYF. The CDR3 nucleotides are TGTGCCAGCAGCGCGGGAGGAAACTACGAGCAGTACTTC.

Note on this clone: Different DNA sequences within this sample yield the same CDR3. V and J are TRBV6-5 and TRBJ2-7, with D hard to call. Germline-derived CDR1 and CDR2 are MNHEY and SVGAGI. Trimming took off 0 bases at V and 1 base at J, with 4 bases between the two ends. This CDR3 is 13 amino acids long. The chain's CDR3 is CASSYSGSYEQYF. The CDR3 coding sequence is TGTGCCAGCAGTTACTCGGGGTCCTACGAGCAGTACTTC.

The rearrangement links TRBV4-1 to TRBJ1-2; 12 nucleotides align to TRBD1. The CDR3 is 16 amino acids. Per the germline V gene, CDR1 is MGHRA and CDR2 is YSYEKL. The V gene end was trimmed by 1 base and the J gene end by 7 bases; junction bases not matched to a gene: 7. Written as DNA, the CDR3 is TGCGCCAGCAGCCAAGGGGGGACAGGGGGCGAAGCTGGCTACACCTTC. Amino acids: CASSQGGTGGEAGYTF.

This clone came up once. The chain combines TRBV4-2 with TRBJ2-2, with D unclear. This CDR3 spans 13 amino acids. Trimming took off 0 bases at V and 6 bases at J, with 5 bases between the two ends. The germline V gene has CDR1 LGHNA and CDR2 YNFKEQ. The CDR3 sequence is CASSQETSGELFF. The CDR3 DNA reads as TGTGCCAGCAGCCAAGAGACTTCCGGGGAGCTGTTTTTT.

The chain joins TRBV7-9 to TRBJ2-1; 14 positions agree with TRBD2. The CDR3 contains 16 residues. With 5 bases clipped from V and 5 bases from J, the junction kept 5 bases outside the gene matches. Germline V gene sequence: CDR1 SEHNR, CDR2 FQNEAQ (reference sequence). The CDR3 DNA follows: TGTGCCAGCAGCGCCCCGACTAGCGGGAGGGACAATGAGCAGTTCTTC. Protein product: CASSAPTSGRDNEQFF.

CDR3 amino acids: CATLPGSGNTIYF. CDR3 in DNA: TGTGCCACCCTTCCCGGCTCTGGAAACACCATATATTTT. The chain is built from TRBV6-5 and TRBJ1-3; no reliable D call. V gave up 10 bases and J gave up 0 bases, with 10 bases separating them. Germline V gives CDR1 MNHEY, CDR2 SVGAGI. The length of the CDR3 is 13 residues.

The J gene is TRBJ2-1, the V gene TRBV29-1; 10 nucleotides match TRBD2. Germline values: CDR1 SQVTM, CDR2 ANQGSEA. V lost 5 bases and J lost 5; bases outside the gene matches: 12. The CDR3 spans 16 residues. Here the CDR3 DNA reads TGCAGCGTTCCGATAAGAGCGGGAGGGAGTGACAATGAGCAGTTCTTC. Amino acids: CSVPIRAGGSDNEQFF.

V usage is TRBV11-1 and J usage is TRBJ2-2; 11 bases match TRBD2. Germline CDR1 reads SGHAT; CDR2 reads FQDESV (reference sequence). V lost 1 base to trimming and J lost 5 bases; unmatched junction nucleotides: 0. This CDR3 contains 15 residues. CDR3 nucleotide sequence: TGTGCCAGCAGCTTAGGGACTAGCGGGACCGGGGAGCTGTTTTTT. Residues: CASSLGTSGTGELFF.

The chain joins TRBV19 to TRBJ1-3, with 7 bases that match TRBD1. CDR1 is LNHDA and CDR2 is SQIVND in the germline V gene (reference sequence). The CDR3 has 15 residues. Trimming removed 7 bases from V and 6 bases from J; junction bases left unmatched: 12. DNA of the CDR3: TGTGCCAGTACCCATTTGAGGGACAGAGTAAACACCATATATTTT. As protein: CASTHLRDRVNTIYF.

Written as DNA, the CDR3 is TGTGCCAGCAGCTTGGGAGGGATGGGCTACGAGCAGTACTTC. This gives the protein CASSLGGMGYEQYF. The chain employs TRBV9 and TRBJ2-7, with 7 bases aligning to TRBD2. V trimming: 4 bases; J trimming: 3 bases; junction bases outside the gene matches: 7. The CDR3 spans 14 residues. CDR1 is SGDLS and CDR2 is YYNGEE in the germline V gene.

This rearrangement joins TRBV27 to TRBJ2-7, with TRBD2 matching over 8 bases. The junction had 6 bases not matched to a gene; V was cut back by 2 bases and J by 6 bases. The CDR3 consists of 14 residues. CDR1 is MNHEY and CDR2 is SMNVEV in the germline V gene (reference sequence). CDR3 nucleotide sequence: TGTGCCAGCAGTTTAAGTAGCGGGAAGGGCGAGCAGTACTTC. Translated: CASSLSSGKGEQYF.

V usage is TRBV6-1 and J usage is TRBJ2-7; maybe TRBD1 (5 bases). V was trimmed by 2 bases and J by 3 bases, leaving 11 bases between them. Germline V CDR1 and CDR2: MNHNS, SASEGT. CDR3 size: 14 residues. The CDR3 region has the DNA TGTGCCAGCAGTGAACACGACAGTTACTACGAGCAGTACTTC. It codes for CASSEHDSYYEQYF.

The V gene is TRBV11-3, the J gene TRBJ1-1; 11 bases are a match to TRBD1. CDR1 and CDR2 from the germline V gene are SGHNT and YENEEA. This CDR3 is 15 amino acids long. J lost 2 bases, V lost 3 bases, and 2 bases had no gene match. The CDR3: CASSFGTGGNTEAFF. The CDR3 DNA sequence: TGTGCCAGCAGCTTCGGGACAGGGGGTAACACTGAAGCTTTCTTT.

CDR3 loop: CASSTAHEFGQPQHF. The CDR3 DNA follows: TGTGCCAGCAGCACCGCGCACGAATTCGGTCAGCCCCAGCATTTT. The chain carries TRBV7-6 and TRBJ1-5; D call uncertain. Germline V CDR1 and CDR2: SGHVS, FNYEAQ. Trimming left V 5 bases short and J 6 bases short, with 17 bases between. CDR3 length equals 15 residues.

This clone was recorded only once. This chain connects TRBV19 to TRBJ2-6; D is uncertain. Trimming removed 8 bases from V and 0 bases from J, with 14 bases in between. The CDR3 is 16 amino acids. Germline CDR1 and CDR2: LNHDA and SQIVND (reference sequence). The CDR3 nucleotides are TGTGCCAGTGGGCCCGCTCGCCTCTCTGGGGCCAACGTCCTGACTTTC. Translating it yields CASGPARLSGANVLTF.

The chain is built from TRBV5-1 and TRBJ2-3; D is unclear. The V end lost 4 bases, the J end lost 1 base, and 19 bases lay between the germline ends. CDR3 size: 17 residues. In germline, CDR1 is SGHRS, CDR2 YFSETQ. The CDR3 loop is CASSPLVDGYGTDTQYF. In nucleotides, the CDR3 is TGCGCCAGCAGCCCATTAGTGGATGGCTACGGCACAGATACGCAGTATTTT.

DNA of the CDR3: TGCGCCAGCAGCTATCAGGGAGGGGAGACCCAGTACTTC. It is translated as CASSYQGGETQYF. V is TRBV5-1 and J is TRBJ2-5; 7 bases are a match to TRBD2. The germline V gene has CDR1 SGHRS and CDR2 YFSETQ. Trimming cost V 3 bases and J 5 bases; bases outside gene matches: 4. The CDR3 sequence is 13 residues long.

CDR3 residues: CASSFIRTGGYNEQFF. The CDR3 DNA follows: TGTGCCAGCAGTTTTATTCGGACAGGGGGGTACAATGAGCAGTTCTTC. The rearrangement uses TRBV27 and TRBJ2-1; TRBD1 matches at 10 bases. Germline V gene sequence: CDR1 MNHEY, CDR2 SMNVEV (reference sequence). The CDR3 runs 16 residues. V lost 3 bases and J lost 4; bases outside the gene matches: 6.

This clone was counted a single time. The chain joins TRBV27 to TRBJ2-3; 7 bases line up with TRBD2. V lost 7 bases, J lost 0 bases, and 10 bases stayed unmatched. CDR1 is MNHEY and CDR2 is SMNVEV in the germline V gene (reference sequence). CDR3 length equals 16 residues. CDR3 DNA sequence: TGTGCCAGCACCCTTCGCGGGACTACTAGCACAGATACGCAGTATTTT. This codes for CASTLRGTTSTDTQYF.